This T cell receptor beta chain was sequenced during a study of blood T cell repertoires in COVID-19. Cohort 3 donors were reported recovered after two negative PCRs, clearance, or symptom resolution. V lost 5 bases, J lost 0 bases, and 11 bases lay in between. Germline CDR1 SGHAT, CDR2 FQNNGV. The CDR3 has 15 residues. Measured with immunoSEQ multiplex PCR; TCRdb has only the in-frame clones, and not every one. The sample carries around 110,000 clones, 84% recorded once. The sample comprised PBMCs or T cells enriched from blood (not recorded which). The V call is TRBV11-2, the J call TRBJ1-3, with D unresolved. The clonotype comes from a woman aged 30 to 39 who had recovered from COVID-19. The CDR3 sequence: CASSVRVRSGNTIYF. The CDR3 region has the DNA TGTGCCAGCAGCGTACGGGTTCGCTCTGGAAACACCATATATTTT.